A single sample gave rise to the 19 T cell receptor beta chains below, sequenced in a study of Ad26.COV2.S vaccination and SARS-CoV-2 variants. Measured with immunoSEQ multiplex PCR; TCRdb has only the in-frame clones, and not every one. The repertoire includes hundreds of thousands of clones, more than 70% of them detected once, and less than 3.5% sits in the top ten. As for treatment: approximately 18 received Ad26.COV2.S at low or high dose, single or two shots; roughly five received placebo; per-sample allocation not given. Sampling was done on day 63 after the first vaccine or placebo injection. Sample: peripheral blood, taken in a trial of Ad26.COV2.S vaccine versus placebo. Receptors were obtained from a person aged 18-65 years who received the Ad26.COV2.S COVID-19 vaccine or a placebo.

CDR3 coding DNA: TGTGCCACCCAACATAGACAGGGGGGAGAATACGAGCAGTACTTC. Protein: CATQHRQGGEYEQYF. V is TRBV15 and J is TRBJ2-7; TRBD1 matches at 9 bases. Germline loops: CDR1 LNHNV, CDR2 YYDKDF (reference sequence). CDR3 length: 15 residues. The trim removed 8 bases at V and 4 bases at J, leaving 12 bases unmatched.

This chain's CDR3 is CASSPGGLYVNEQFF. The CDR3 bases are TGTGCCAGCAGTCCAGGAGGGTTATACGTAAATGAGCAGTTCTTC. This chain connects TRBV6-5 to TRBJ2-1; weak D call: TRBD2 (6 bases). V gave up 5 bases and J gave up 7 bases, with 18 bases separating them. Germline V lookup: CDR1 MNHEY, CDR2 SVGAGI. CDR3 length: 15 residues.

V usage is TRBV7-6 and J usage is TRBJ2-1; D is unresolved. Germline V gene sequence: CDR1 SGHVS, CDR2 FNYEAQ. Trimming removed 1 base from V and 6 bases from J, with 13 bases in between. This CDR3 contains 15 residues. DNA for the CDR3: TGTGCCAGCAGCTTAGGGTTTGGTAACCCCAATGAGCAGTTCTTC. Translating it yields CASSLGFGNPNEQFF.

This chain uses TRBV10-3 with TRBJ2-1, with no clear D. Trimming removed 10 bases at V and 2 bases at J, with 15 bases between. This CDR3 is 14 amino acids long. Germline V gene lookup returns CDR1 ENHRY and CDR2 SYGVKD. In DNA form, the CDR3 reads TGTGCCACCTCGTACGTAGGCACCTACAATGAGCAGTTCTTC. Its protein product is CATSYVGTYNEQFF.

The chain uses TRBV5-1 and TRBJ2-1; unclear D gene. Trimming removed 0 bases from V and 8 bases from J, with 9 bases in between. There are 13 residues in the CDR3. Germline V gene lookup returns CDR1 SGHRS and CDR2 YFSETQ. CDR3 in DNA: TGCGCCAGCAGCTTGGCCGGTATTGATGAGCAGTTCTTC. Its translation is CASSLAGIDEQFF.

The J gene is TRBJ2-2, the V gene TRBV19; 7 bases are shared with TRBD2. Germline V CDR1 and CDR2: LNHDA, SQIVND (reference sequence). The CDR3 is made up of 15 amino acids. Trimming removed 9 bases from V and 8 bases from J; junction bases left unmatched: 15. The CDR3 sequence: CASRAGQEEVGELFF. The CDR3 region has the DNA TGTGCCAGCCGAGCGGGGCAGGAGGAAGTTGGGGAGCTGTTTTTT.

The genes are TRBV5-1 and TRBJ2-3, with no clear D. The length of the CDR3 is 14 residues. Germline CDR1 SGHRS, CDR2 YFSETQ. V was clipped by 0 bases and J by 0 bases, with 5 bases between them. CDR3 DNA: TGCGCCAGCAGCTTGGATCCAAGCACAGATACGCAGTATTTT. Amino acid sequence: CASSLDPSTDTQYF.

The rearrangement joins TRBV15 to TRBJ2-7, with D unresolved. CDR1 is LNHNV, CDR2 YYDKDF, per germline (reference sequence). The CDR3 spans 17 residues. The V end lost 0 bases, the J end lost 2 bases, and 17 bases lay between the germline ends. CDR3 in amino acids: CATSRDGSGSGTYEQYF. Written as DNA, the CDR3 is TGTGCCACCAGCAGAGACGGGTCGGGCTCCGGTACCTACGAGCAGTACTTC.

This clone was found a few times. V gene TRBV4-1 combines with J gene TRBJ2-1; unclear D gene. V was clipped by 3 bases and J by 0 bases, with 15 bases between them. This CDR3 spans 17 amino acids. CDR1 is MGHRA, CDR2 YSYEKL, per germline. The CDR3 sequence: CASSHHLSASSYNEQFF. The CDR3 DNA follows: TGCGCCAGCAGCCACCACCTGAGCGCCAGCTCCTACAATGAGCAGTTCTTC.

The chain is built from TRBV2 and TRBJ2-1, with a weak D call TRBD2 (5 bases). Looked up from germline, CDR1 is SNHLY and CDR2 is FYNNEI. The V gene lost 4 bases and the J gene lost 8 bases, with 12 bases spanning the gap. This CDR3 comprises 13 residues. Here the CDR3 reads CASSARRDYEQFF. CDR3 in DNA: TGTGCCAGCAGTGCTAGACGGGATTATGAGCAGTTCTTC. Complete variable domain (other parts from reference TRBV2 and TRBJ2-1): EPEVTQTPSHQVTQMGQEVILRCVPISNHLYFYWYRQILGQKVEFLVSFYNNEISEKSEIFDDQFSVERPDGSNFTLKIRSTKLEDSAMYFCASSARRDYEQFFGPGTRLTVL.

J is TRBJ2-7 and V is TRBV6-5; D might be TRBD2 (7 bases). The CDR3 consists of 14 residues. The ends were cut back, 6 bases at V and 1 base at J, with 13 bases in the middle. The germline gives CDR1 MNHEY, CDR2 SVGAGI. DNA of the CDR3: TGTGCCAGCAGCAGGGGAGCGGGATCCTACGAGCAGTACTTC. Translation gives CASSRGAGSYEQYF.

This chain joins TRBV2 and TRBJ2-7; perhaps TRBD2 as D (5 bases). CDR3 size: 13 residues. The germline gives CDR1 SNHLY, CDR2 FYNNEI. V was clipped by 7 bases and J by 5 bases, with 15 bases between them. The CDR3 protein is CASIYAGANEQYF. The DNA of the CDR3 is TGTGCCAGCATTTACGCGGGTGCCAACGAGCAGTACTTC.

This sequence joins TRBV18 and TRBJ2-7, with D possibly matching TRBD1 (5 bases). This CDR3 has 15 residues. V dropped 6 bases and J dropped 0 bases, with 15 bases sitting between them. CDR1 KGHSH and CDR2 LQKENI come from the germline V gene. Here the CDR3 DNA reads TGTGCCAGCTCCTCAGTGACAGCCGGCTCCTACGAGCAGTACTTC. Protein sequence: CASSSVTAGSYEQYF. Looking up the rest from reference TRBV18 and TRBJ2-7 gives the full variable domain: NAGVMQNPRHLVRRRGQEARLRCSPMKGHSHVYWYRQLPEEGLKFMVYLQKENIIDESGMPKERFSAEFPKEGPSILRIQQVVRGDSAAYFCASSSVTAGSYEQYFGPGTRLTVT.

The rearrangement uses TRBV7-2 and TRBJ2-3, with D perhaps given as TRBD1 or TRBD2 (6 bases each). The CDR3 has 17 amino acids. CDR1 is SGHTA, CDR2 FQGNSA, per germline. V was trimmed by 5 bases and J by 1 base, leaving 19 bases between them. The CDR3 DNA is TGTGCCAGCAGCCCCTCTGTGGGGGGCGCAGGCACAGATACGCAGTATTTT. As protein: CASSPSVGGAGTDTQYF. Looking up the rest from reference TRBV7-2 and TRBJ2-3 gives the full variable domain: GAGVSQSPSNKVTEKGKDVELRCDPISGHTALYWYRQSLGQGLEFLIYFQGNSAPDKSGLPSDRFSAERTGGSVSTLTIQRTQQEDSAVYLCASSPSVGGAGTDTQYFGPGTRLTVL.

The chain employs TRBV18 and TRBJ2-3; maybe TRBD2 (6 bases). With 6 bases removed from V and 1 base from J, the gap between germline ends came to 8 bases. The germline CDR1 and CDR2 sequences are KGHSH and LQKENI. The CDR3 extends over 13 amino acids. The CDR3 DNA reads TGTGCCAGCTCGTCGGGGGGCACAGATACGCAGTATTTT. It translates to CASSSGGTDTQYF.

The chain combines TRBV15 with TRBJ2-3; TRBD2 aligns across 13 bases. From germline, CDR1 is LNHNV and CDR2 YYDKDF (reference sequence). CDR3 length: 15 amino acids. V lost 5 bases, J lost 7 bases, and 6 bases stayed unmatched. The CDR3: CATSQGLAGENTQYF. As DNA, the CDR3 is TGTGCCACCAGCCAAGGACTAGCGGGAGAAAATACGCAGTATTTT.

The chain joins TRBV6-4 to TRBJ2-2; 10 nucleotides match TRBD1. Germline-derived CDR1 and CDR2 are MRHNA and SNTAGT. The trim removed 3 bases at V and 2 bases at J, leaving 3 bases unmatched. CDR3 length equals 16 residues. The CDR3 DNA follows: TGTGCCAGCAGTGAGGGACAGGGGACTAACACCGGGGAGCTGTTTTTT. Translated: CASSEGQGTNTGELFF.

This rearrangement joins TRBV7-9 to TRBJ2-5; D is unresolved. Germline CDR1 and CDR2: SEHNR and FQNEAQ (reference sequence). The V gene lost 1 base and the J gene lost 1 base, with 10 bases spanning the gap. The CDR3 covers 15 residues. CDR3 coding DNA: TGTGCCAGCAGCTTAGGACAATGGCGCCAAGAGACCCAGTACTTC. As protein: CASSLGQWRQETQYF.

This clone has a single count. CDR3 amino acids: CASSQDLFGTDLTDTQYF. The CDR3 DNA sequence: TGTGCCAGCAGCCAAGATCTTTTCGGGACAGACCTCACAGATACGCAGTATTTT. V gene TRBV3-1 (or the pseudogene TRBV3-2) combines with J gene TRBJ2-3, with 7 bases identical to TRBD1. This CDR3 contains 18 residues. Losses at the gene ends were 0 bases for V and 2 bases for J; bases not matched to a gene: 11. Germline V gives CDR1 LGHDT, CDR2 YNNKEL (reference sequence).